Presented here are 17 T cell receptor beta chains from one specimen sequenced in a study of T cell repertoires and leukemia-associated antigens. Their antigens remain unidentified. Using its own MiXCR run on the 5' RACE reads, TCRdb lists one record per CDR3 protein. The sample comprises about 15,000 distinct CDR3 sequences, 30% to 40% of which are singletons, and 7.5% to 10% rests with the top ten. Sequenced sample: CD3+ T cells sorted from blood and cultured. These receptors all stem from a female donor in good health.

Sample share makes this clonotype medium-sized. The chain links TRBV7-9 to TRBJ2-7; no clear D gene. CDR1 is SEHNR, CDR2 FQNEAQ, per germline (reference sequence). The CDR3 consists of 11 residues. Trimming pared 2 bases from V and 6 bases from J, leaving 5 bases between. The DNA for the CDR3 is TGTGCCAGCAGCTTATATGGCGAGCAGTACTTC. As protein: CASSLYGEQYF.

Only a few counts were recorded for this clonotype. CDR3 amino acids: CSAYDRGLQPQHF. The CDR3 DNA is TGCAGTGCCTATGACAGGGGGCTTCAGCCCCAGCATTTT. The chain joins TRBV20-1 to TRBJ1-5; 10 bases match TRBD1. V trimming: 6 bases; J trimming: 6 bases; junction bases outside the gene matches: 5. The CDR3 is 13 residues long. Germline loops: CDR1 DFQATT, CDR2 SNEGSKA (reference sequence).

This clonotype was picked up many times. A much larger clone differs by one base, so this may be a read error. This chain uses TRBV13 with TRBJ2-7; D not certain. In germline, CDR1 is PRHDT, CDR2 FYEKMQ (reference sequence). This CDR3 is 12 amino acids long. With 5 bases removed from V and 6 bases from J, the gap between germline ends came to 11 bases. The DNA of the CDR3 is TGTGCCAGCAGCCCGCGGCACGCCGAGCAGTACTTC. It codes for CASSPRHAEQYF. Based on the CDR3 plus reference TRBV13 and TRBJ2-7, the full variable domain is AAGVIQSPRHLIKEKRETATLKCYPIPRHDTVYWYQQGPGQDPQFLISFYEKMQSDKGSIPDRFSAQQFSDYHSELNMSSLELGDSALYFCASSPRHAEQYFGPGTRLTVT.

By sample fraction, this clonotype is medium-sized. The chain uses TRBV29-1 and TRBJ2-7; D assignment may be TRBD1 or TRBD2 (5 bases each). Germline V CDR1 and CDR2: SQVTM, ANQGSEA. This CDR3 has 13 residues. V lost 7 bases and J lost 4, with 17 bases in between. DNA for the CDR3: TGCAGCGCCATGAGGCTAGGGGAGTACGAGCAGTACTTC. It specifies CSAMRLGEYEQYF.

This clonotype was recorded a few times. One end of the junction fails to match germline, which may point to a read error. This chain joins TRBV2 and TRBJ1-1; D remains unclear. Germline values: CDR1 SNHLY, CDR2 FYNNEI. The CDR3 contains 14 residues. In nucleotides, the CDR3 is TGTGCCAGCAGTGCGAAAGAGGGAAACACTGAGGCTTTCTTT. This translates into CASSAKEGNTEAFF.

This clonotype appeared a few times. Relative to the germline gene, one junction end is altered; a read error may explain this. V usage is TRBV7-8 and J usage is TRBJ2-1; D remains ambiguous. The CDR3 loop spans 15 amino acids. Germline V CDR1 and CDR2: SGHVS, FQNEAQ. This CDR3 reads CASSLDPPAGNEQVF. The CDR3 region has the DNA TGTGCCAGCAGCTTAGATCCTCCCGCCGGCAATGAGCAGGTCTTC.

Regarding this clonotype: This likely comes from a read error, as the CDR3 has no conserved phenylalanine or tryptophan at its end. The V call is TRBV4-3, the J call TRBJ2-1; TRBD2 might be the D (7 bases). Germline CDR1 is LGHNA and CDR2 is YSLEER. Trimming took 4 bases from V and 9 from J, leaving 22 bases between them. The CDR3 consists of 16 residues. The CDR3 loop reads CASSPSEGEGTGEQFL. The CDR3 bases are TGCGCCAGCAGCCCTTCGGAGGGGGAGGGCACGGGTGAGCAGTTCCTC.

This clonotype has only a few counts. This chain connects TRBV29-1 to TRBJ2-4, with D hard to call. The V gene lost 1 base and the J gene lost 8 bases, with 9 bases spanning the gap. The germline gives CDR1 SQVTM, CDR2 ANQGSEA. The CDR3 covers 12 residues. The CDR3 sequence: CSVEAYGDIQYF. In DNA form, the CDR3 reads TGCAGCGTTGAAGCCTATGGAGACATTCAGTACTTC.

V gene TRBV6-2 or TRBV6-3 combines with J gene TRBJ2-2; D unclear. The CDR3 is made up of 16 amino acids. The germline V gene has CDR1 MNHEY and CDR2 SVGEGT. The V end lost 0 bases, the J end lost 6 bases, and 14 bases lay between the germline ends. In nucleotides, the CDR3 is TGTGCCAGCAGTTACTCGAGAACTACCCTCCCCGGGGAGCTGTTTTTT. This sequence encodes CASSYSRTTLPGELFF.

This clonotype came up many times. The CDR3 nucleotides are TGCAGCGTCAACGGCCCGGTAGGTACGCAGTATTTT. Its translation is CSVNGPVGTQYF. V is TRBV29-1 and J is TRBJ2-3; no clear D gene. The germline gives CDR1 SQVTM, CDR2 ANQGSEA. The germline V and J ends were trimmed by 6 bases and 8 bases, with 15 bases remaining between them. CDR3 length: 12 residues.

This clonotype was found a few times. This chain links TRBV7-2 with TRBJ1-5; D call uncertain. The CDR3 is 13 amino acids. V lost 2 bases to trimming and J lost 3 bases, with 5 bases between them. Germline values: CDR1 SGHTA, CDR2 FQGNSA. The CDR3 protein is CASSLSVNQPQHF. Written as DNA, the CDR3 is TGTGCCAGCAGCTTAAGTGTCAATCAGCCCCAGCATTTT. The full variable domain, its missing parts supplied by reference TRBV7-2 and TRBJ1-5, is GAGVSQSPSNKVTEKGKDVELRCDPISGHTALYWYRQSLGQGLEFLIYFQGNSAPDKSGLPSDRFSAERTGGSVSTLTIQRTQQEDSAVYLCASSLSVNQPQHFGDGTRLSIL.

In its sample, this clonotype ranks as medium-sized. This sequence joins TRBV6-2 or TRBV6-3 and TRBJ2-7, with D perhaps matching TRBD2 (6 bases). Germline values: CDR1 MNHEY, CDR2 SVGEGT. Trimming took 3 bases from V and 4 from J, leaving 13 bases between them. The CDR3 totals 14 residues. This chain's CDR3 is CASSYASAKYEQYF. CDR3 coding DNA: TGTGCCAGCAGTTATGCTAGCGCGAAATACGAGCAGTACTTC.

By share, this clonotype counts as medium-sized. CDR3 amino acids: CSAKNPGLAGTGELFF. For the CDR3, the DNA is TGCAGTGCTAAAAACCCGGGACTAGCAGGGACCGGGGAGCTGTTTTTT. The chain carries TRBV20-1 and TRBJ2-2, with TRBD2 matching 9 bases. There are 16 residues in the CDR3. With 4 bases clipped from V and 5 bases from J, the junction kept 11 bases outside the gene matches. The germline V gene encodes CDR1 DFQATT and CDR2 SNEGSKA (reference sequence).

For this clonotype: A much bigger clone sits one base away, suggesting this may be a read error. The rearrangement joins TRBV19 to TRBJ1-3; 7 bases are shared with TRBD1. CDR1 and CDR2 (germline): LNHDA, SQIVND (reference sequence). V gave up 11 bases and J gave up 0 bases; unmatched junction bases: 16. The length of the CDR3 is 17 residues. The CDR3 DNA reads TGTGCCCGTAACAGGGGTTCCGATCGTGCCTCTGGAAACACCATATATTTT. Translating it yields CARNRGSDRASGNTIYF.

This clonotype was found a few times. The chain links TRBV4-1 to TRBJ2-5; unclear D gene. Germline values: CDR1 MGHRA, CDR2 YSYEKL. The CDR3 loop spans 16 amino acids. Trimming took off 8 bases at V and 2 bases at J, with 21 bases between the two ends. The CDR3 DNA follows: TGCGCCAGCCGGAACTTCGGACGGAGAGAACAAGAGACCCAGTACTTC. Protein: CASRNFGRREQETQYF.

This clonotype qualifies as medium-sized. The chain links TRBV12-3 or TRBV12-4 to TRBJ2-5; 9 nucleotides line up with TRBD1. This CDR3 is built from 14 residues. The V segment lost 6 bases and the J segment 3 bases; nucleotides outside the gene matches: 5. The CDR3 loop is CASRTDRGKETQYF. The CDR3 bases are TGTGCCAGCAGAACGGACAGGGGCAAAGAGACCCAGTACTTC.

This chain links TRBV28 with TRBJ2-3; 7 nucleotides agree with TRBD1. V was pared by 7 bases and J by 5 bases, with 12 bases of the junction left unmatched. CDR3 length: 15 amino acids. Germline V gene sequence: CDR1 MDHEN, CDR2 SYDVKM. DNA of the CDR3: TGTGCCAGCACCGCCCGCGACAGGGAGAGAGATACGCAGTATTTT. It specifies CASTARDRERDTQYF.